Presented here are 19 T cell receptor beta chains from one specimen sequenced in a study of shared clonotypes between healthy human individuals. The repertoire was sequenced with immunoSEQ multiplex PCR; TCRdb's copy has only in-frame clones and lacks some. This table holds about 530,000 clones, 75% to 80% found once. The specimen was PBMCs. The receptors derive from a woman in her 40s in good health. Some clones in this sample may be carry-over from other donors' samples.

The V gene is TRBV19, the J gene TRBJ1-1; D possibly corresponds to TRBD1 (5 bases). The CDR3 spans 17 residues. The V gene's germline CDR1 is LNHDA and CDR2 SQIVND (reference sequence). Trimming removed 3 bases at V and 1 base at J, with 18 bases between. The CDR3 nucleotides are TGTGCCAGTAGTATTGGAGGGGCGGGCTTTTCGAACACTGAAGCTTTCTTT. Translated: CASSIGGAGFSNTEAFF.

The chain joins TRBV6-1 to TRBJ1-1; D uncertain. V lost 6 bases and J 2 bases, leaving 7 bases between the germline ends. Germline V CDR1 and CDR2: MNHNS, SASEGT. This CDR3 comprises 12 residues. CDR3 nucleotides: TGTGCCAGCAGCTTAAGAAACACTGAAGCTTTCTTT. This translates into CASSLRNTEAFF.

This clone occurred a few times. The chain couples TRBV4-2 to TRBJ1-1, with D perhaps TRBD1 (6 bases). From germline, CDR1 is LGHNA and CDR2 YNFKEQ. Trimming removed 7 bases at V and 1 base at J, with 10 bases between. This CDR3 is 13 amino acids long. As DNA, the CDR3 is TGTGCCAGCAAGGGACAACCGAACACTGAAGCTTTCTTT. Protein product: CASKGQPNTEAFF.

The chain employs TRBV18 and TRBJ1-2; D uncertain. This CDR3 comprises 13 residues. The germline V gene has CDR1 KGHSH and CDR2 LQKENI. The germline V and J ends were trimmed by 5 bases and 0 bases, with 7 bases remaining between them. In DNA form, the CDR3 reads TGTGCCAGCTCAGCCGGGGCTAACTATGGCTACACCTTC. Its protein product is CASSAGANYGYTF.

The CDR3 region is CASSLGSLAGNEQFF. The DNA for the CDR3 is TGTGCCAGCAGCTTAGGGTCTCTCGCGGGCAATGAGCAGTTCTTC. This sequence joins TRBV7-8 and TRBJ2-1, with D maybe TRBD2 (5 bases). The CDR3 covers 15 residues. CDR1 and CDR2 (germline): SGHVS, FQNEAQ. Trimming removed 1 base from V and 6 bases from J, with 13 bases in between.

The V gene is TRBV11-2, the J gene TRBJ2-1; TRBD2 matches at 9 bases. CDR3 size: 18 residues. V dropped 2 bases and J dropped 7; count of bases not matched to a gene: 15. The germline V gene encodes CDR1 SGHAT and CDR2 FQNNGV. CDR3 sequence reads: CASSLRGAGGPLGNEQFF. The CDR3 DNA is TGTGCCAGCAGCTTAAGGGGGGCGGGAGGGCCCCTTGGGAATGAGCAGTTCTTC. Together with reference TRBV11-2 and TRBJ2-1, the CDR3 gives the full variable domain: EAGVAQSPRYKIIEKRQSVAFWCNPISGHATLYWYQQILGQGPKLLIQFQNNGVVDDSQLPKDRFSAERLKGVDSTLKIQPAKLEDSAVYLCASSLRGAGGPLGNEQFFGPGTRLTVL.

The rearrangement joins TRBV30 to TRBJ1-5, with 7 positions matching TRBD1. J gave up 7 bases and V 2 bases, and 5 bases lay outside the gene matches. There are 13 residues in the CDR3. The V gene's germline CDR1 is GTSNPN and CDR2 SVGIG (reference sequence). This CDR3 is CAWSLGTDQPQHF. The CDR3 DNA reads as TGTGCCTGGAGTCTCGGGACAGACCAGCCCCAGCATTTT.

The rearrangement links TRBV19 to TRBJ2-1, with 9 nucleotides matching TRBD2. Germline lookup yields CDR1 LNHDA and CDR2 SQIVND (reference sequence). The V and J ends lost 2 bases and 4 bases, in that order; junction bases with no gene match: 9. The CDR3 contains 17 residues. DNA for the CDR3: TGTGCCAGTAGTATACCGCGTGGCGGGAGGGCTTACAATGAGCAGTTCTTC. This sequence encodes CASSIPRGGRAYNEQFF.

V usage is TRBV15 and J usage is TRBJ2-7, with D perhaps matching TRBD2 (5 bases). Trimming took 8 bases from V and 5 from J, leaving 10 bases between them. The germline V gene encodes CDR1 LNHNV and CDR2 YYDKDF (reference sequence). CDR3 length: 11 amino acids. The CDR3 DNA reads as TGTGCCACCCGTTGGGAGAACGAGCAGTACTTC. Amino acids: CATRWENEQYF.

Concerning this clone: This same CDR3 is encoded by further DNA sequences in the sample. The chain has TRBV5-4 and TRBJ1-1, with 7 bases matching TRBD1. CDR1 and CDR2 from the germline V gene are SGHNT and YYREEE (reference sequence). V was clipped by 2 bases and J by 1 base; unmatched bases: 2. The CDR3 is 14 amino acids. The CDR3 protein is CASSFPGGNTEAFF. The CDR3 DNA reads TGTGCCAGCAGCTTTCCAGGGGGGAACACTGAAGCTTTCTTT.

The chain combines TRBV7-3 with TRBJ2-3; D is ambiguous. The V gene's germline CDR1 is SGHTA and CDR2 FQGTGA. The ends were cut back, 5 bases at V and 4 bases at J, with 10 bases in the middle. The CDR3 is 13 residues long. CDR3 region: CASSQPNADTQYF. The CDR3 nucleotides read TGTGCCAGCAGCCAACCTAACGCAGATACGCAGTATTTT.

The CDR3 reads CASSASGSTSYEQYF. In DNA form, the CDR3 reads TGTGCCAGCAGCGCTAGCGGGTCCACCTCCTACGAGCAGTACTTC. V usage is TRBV9 and J usage is TRBJ2-7; the match to TRBD2 covers 8 bases. Germline lookup yields CDR1 SGDLS and CDR2 YYNGEE. Trimming removed 3 bases from V and 0 bases from J; junction bases left unmatched: 5. The CDR3 loop spans 15 amino acids.

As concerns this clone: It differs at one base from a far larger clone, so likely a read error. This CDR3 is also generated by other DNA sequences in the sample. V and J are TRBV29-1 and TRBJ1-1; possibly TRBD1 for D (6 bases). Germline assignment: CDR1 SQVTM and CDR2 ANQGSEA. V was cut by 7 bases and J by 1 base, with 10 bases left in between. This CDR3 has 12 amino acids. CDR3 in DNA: TGCAGCGGGGGGCAGCAGAACACTGAAGCTTTCTTT. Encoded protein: CSGGQQNTEAFF.

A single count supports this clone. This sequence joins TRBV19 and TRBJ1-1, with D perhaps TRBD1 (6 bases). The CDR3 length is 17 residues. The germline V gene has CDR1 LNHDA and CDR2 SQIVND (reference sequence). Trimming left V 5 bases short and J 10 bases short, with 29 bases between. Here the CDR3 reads CASSAPRAGAPENRAFF. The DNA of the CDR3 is TGTGCCAGTAGTGCCCCCAGGGCAGGGGCCCCTGAGAATAGAGCTTTCTTT.

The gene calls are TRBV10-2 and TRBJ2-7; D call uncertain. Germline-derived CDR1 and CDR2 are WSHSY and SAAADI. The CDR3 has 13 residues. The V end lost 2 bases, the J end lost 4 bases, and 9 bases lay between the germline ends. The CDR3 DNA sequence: TGCGCCAGCAGTGAGGGCGGCCTATACGAGCAGTACTTC. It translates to CASSEGGLYEQYF.

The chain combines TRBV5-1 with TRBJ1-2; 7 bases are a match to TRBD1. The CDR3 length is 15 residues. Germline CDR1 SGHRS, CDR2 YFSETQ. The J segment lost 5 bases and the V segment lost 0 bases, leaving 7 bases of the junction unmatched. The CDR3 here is CASSLGQGGGYGYTF. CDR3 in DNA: TGCGCCAGCAGCTTGGGACAGGGAGGGGGATATGGCTACACCTTC. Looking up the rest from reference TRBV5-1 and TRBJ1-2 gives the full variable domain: KAGVTQTPRYLIKTRGQQVTLSCSPISGHRSVSWYQQTPGQGLQFLFEYFSETQRNKGNFPGRFSGRQFSNSRSEMNVSTLELGDSALYLCASSLGQGGGYGYTFGSGTRLTVV.

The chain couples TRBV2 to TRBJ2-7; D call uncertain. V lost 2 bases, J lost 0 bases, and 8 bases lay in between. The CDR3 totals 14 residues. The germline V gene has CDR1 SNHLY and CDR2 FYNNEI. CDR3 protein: CASSELVGSYEQYF. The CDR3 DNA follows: TGTGCCAGCAGTGAACTGGTTGGCTCCTACGAGCAGTACTTC.

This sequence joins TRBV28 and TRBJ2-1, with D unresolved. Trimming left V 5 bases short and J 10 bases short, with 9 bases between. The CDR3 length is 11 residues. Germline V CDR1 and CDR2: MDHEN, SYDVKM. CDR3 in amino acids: CASSPHREQFF. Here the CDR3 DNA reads TGTGCCAGCAGTCCCCACCGAGAGCAGTTCTTC.

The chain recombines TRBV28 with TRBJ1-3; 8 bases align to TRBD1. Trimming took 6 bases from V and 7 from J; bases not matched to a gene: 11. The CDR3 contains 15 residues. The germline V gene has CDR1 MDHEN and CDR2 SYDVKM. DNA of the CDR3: TGTGCCAGCAGCTTGATTCAGGGGGCGAGGAACACCATATATTTT. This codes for CASSLIQGARNTIYF.